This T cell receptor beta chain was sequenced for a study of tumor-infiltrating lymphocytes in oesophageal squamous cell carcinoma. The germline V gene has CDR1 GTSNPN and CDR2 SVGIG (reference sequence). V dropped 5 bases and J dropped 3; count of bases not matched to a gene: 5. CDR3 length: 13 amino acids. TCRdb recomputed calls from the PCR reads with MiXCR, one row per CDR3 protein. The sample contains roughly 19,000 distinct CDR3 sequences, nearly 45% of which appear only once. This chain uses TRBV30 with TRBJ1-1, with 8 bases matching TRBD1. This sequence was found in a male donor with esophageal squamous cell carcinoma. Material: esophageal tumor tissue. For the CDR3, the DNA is TGTGCCTGGGACAGGGGTAAGGACACTGAAGCTTTCTTT. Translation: CAWDRGKDTEAFF.